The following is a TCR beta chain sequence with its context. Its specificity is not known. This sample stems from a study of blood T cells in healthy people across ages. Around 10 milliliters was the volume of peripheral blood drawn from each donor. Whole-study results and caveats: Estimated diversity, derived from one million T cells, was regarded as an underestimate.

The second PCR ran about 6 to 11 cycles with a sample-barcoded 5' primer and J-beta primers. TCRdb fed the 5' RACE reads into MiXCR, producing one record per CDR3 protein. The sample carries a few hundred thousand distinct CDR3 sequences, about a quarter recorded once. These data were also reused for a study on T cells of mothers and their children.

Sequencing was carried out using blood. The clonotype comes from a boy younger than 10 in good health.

The CDR3 DNA reads TGTGCCAGCAGCCCCCGAACTAGCGGCGCATACAATGAGCAGTTCTTC. It translates to CASSPRTSGAYNEQFF. The J gene is TRBJ2-5, the V gene TRBV3-1; the match to TRBD2 covers 8 bases. The J call may be in error: the DNA end matches TRBJ2-1 better. Per the germline V gene, CDR1 is LGHDT and CDR2 is YNNKEL (reference sequence). The CDR3 has 16 residues.